The source of this TCR beta chain is a study of CD8+ T cells in alopecia areata. Study-wide background: At a dose of 5 to 10 mg twice daily, oral tofacitinib was given to treated patients.

Investigators sorted PBMCs to obtain both CD4+ and CD8+ T cells. Extracted RNA was reverse transcribed into cDNA, the sequencing template. This table comes from immunoSEQ multiplex PCR, and its TCRdb copy is limited to in-frame clones, with some not included. The table includes approximately 54,000 clones, about 96% detected once. V lost 5 bases and J lost 5, with 9 bases in between. The CDR3 sequence is 13 residues long. Germline CDR1 reads SEHNR; CDR2 reads FQNEAQ (reference sequence). The gene calls are TRBV7-9 and TRBJ2-2, with D possibly being TRBD1 (5 bases). This specimen consisted of CD8+ T cells sorted from blood, obtained at week 0. This sequence was found in a human donor with alopecia areata. CDR3: CASSGAITGELFF. The CDR3 bases are TGTGCCAGCAGCGGGGCTATAACCGGGGAGCTGTTTTTT. Full variable domain (missing parts from reference TRBV7-9 and TRBJ2-2): DTGVSQNPRHKITKRGQNVTFRCDPISEHNRLYWYRQTLGQGPEFLTYFQNEAQLEKSRLLSDRFSAERPKGSFSTLEIQRTEQGDSAMYLCASSGAITGELFFGEGSRLTVL.